This section outlines one T cell receptor beta chain sequence together with its context. The protocol was immunoSEQ multiplex PCR, while the TCRdb copy is restricted to in-frame clones and leaves out a portion. The data contain roughly 32,000 clones, approximately 88% of them seen just once; the ten biggest clones take up 58%. The data stem from a study of OX40 agonist ivuxolimab in advanced cancers. Study details: Patients were given ivuxolimab, an antibody that agonizes OX40 (CD134).

With V trimmed by 3 bases and J by 5 bases, 16 bases remained unmatched. Germline loops: CDR1 SGHDT, CDR2 YYEEEE. The CDR3 has 18 residues. The V call is TRBV5-6, the J call TRBJ2-5; 10 bases agree with TRBD2. Here the sequenced sample was CD4+ or CD8+ T cells sorted from blood, taken in a trial of the OX40 agonist ivuxolimab. The sequence derives from an adult with an advanced solid tumor such as melanoma, head and neck, liver or kidney cancer. CDR3 nucleotide sequence: TGTGCCAGCAGCTCGCAGAGGGTAGCGGGGGGCCCGGGGGAGACCCAGTACTTC. This gives the protein CASSSQRVAGGPGETQYF.